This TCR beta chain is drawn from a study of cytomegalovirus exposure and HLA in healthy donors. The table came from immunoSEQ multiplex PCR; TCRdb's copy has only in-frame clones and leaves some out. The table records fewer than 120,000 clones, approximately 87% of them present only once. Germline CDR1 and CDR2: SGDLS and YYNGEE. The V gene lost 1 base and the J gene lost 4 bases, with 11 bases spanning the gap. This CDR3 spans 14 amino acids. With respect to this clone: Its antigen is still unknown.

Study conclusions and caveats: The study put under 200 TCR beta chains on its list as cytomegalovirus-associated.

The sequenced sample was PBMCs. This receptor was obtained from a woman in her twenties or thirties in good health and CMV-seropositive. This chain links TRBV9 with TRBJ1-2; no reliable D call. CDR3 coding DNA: TGTGCCAGCAGCGTAAATGGAGTTGCCTATGGCTACACCTTC. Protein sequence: CASSVNGVAYGYTF.